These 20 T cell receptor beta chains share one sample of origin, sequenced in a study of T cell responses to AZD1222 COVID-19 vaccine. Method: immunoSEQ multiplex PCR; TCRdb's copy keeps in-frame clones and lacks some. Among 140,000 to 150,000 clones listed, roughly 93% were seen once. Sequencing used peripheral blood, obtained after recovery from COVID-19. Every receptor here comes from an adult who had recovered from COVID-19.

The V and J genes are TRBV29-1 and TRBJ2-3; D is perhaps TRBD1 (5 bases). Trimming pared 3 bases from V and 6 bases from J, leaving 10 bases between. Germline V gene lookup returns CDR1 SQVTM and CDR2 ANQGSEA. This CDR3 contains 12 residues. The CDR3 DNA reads TGCAGCGTTGAGCAGGGTACCGATACGCAGTATTTT. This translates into CSVEQGTDTQYF.

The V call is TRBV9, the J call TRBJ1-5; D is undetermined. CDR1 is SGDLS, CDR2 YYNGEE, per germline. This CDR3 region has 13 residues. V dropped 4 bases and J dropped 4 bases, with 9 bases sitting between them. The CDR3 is CASSPAGNQPQHF. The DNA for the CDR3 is TGTGCCAGCAGCCCAGCTGGAAATCAGCCCCAGCATTTT.

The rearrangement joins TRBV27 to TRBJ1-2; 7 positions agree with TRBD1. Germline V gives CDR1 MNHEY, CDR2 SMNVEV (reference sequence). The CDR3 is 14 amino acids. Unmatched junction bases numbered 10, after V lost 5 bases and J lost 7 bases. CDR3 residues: CASSPLRQGTGYTF. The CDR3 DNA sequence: TGTGCCAGCAGTCCCCTTCGACAGGGTACTGGCTACACCTTC.

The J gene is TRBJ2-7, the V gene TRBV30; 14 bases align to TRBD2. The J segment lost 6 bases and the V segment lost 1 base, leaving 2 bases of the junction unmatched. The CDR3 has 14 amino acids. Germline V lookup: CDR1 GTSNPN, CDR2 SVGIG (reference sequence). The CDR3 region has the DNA TGTGCCTGGAGTGCGGGACTAGCGGGAGCCGAGCAGTACTTC. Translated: CAWSAGLAGAEQYF. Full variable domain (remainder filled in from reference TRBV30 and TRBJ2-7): SQTIHQWPATLVQPVGSPLSLECTVEGTSNPNLYWYRQAAGRGLQLLFYSVGIGQISSEVPQNLSASRPQDRQFILSSKKLLLSDSGFYLCAWSAGLAGAEQYFGPGTRLTVT.

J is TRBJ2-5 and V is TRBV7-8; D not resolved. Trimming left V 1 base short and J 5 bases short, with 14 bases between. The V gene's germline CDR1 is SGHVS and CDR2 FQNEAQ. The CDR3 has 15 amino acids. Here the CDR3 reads CASSLGGVWWETQYF. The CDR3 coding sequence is TGTGCCAGCAGCTTAGGCGGAGTATGGTGGGAGACCCAGTACTTC.

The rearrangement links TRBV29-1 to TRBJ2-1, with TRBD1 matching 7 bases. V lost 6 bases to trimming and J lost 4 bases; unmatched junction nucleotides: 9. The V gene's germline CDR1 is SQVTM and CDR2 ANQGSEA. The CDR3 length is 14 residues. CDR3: CSVIDRARYNEQFF. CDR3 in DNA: TGCAGCGTGATTGACAGGGCAAGGTACAATGAGCAGTTCTTC.

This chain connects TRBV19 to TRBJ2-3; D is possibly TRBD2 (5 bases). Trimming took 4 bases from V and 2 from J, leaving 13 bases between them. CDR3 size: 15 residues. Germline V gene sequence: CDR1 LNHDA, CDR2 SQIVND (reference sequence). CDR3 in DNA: TGTGCCAGTAGTAAGGTAGCGTACTCCACAGATACGCAGTATTTT. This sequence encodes CASSKVAYSTDTQYF.

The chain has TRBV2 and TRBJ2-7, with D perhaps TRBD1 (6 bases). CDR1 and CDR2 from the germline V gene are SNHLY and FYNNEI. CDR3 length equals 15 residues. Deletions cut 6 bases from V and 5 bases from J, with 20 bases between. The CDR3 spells CASSRRDILEDEQYF. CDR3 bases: TGTGCCAGCAGCAGAAGGGACATTTTAGAGGACGAGCAGTACTTC.

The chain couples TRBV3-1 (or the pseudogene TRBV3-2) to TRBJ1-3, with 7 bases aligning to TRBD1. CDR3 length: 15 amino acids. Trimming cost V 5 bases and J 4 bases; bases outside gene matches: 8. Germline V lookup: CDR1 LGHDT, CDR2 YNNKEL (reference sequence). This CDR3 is CASSTNRGPGNTIYF. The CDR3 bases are TGTGCCAGCAGCACAAACAGGGGTCCCGGAAACACCATATATTTT.

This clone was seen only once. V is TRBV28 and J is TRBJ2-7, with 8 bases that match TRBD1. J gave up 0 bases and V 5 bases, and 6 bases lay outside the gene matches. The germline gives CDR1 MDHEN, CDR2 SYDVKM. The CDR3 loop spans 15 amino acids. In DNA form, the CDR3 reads TGTGCCAGCAGTCCGACAGGACAGGGCTCCTACGAGCAGTACTTC. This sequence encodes CASSPTGQGSYEQYF.

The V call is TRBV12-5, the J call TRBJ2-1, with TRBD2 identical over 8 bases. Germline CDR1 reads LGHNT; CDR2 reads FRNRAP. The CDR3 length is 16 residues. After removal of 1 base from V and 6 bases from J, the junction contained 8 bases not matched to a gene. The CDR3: CASGLAGTRSVNEQFF. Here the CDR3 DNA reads TGTGCTAGTGGTTTGGCCGGGACTAGAAGCGTCAATGAGCAGTTCTTC.

The CDR3 sequence: CASSQQGAVNTEAFF. CDR3 bases: TGTGCCAGCTCACAACAGGGGGCGGTGAACACTGAAGCTTTCTTT. This chain uses TRBV18 with TRBJ1-1, with 9 bases lining up with TRBD1. The CDR3 has 15 amino acids. V trimming: 4 bases; J trimming: 0 bases; junction bases outside the gene matches: 3. From germline, CDR1 is KGHSH and CDR2 LQKENI. The whole variable domain, remainder taken from reference TRBV18 and TRBJ1-1, is NAGVMQNPRHLVRRRGQEARLRCSPMKGHSHVYWYRQLPEEGLKFMVYLQKENIIDESGMPKERFSAEFPKEGPSILRIQQVVRGDSAAYFCASSQQGAVNTEAFFGQGTRLTVV.

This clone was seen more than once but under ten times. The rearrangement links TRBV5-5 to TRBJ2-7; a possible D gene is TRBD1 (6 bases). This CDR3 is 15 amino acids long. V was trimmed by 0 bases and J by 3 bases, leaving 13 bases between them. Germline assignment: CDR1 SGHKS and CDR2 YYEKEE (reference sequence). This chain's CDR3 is CASSLALGAYYEQYF. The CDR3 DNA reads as TGTGCCAGCAGCTTGGCCTTGGGGGCGTACTACGAGCAGTACTTC.

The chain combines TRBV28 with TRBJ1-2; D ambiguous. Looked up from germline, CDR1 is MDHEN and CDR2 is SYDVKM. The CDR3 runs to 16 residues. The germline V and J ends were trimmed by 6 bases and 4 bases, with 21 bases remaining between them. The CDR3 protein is CASSNGLRTALYGYTF. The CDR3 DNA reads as TGTGCCAGCAGCAATGGTCTCCGGACGGCACTCTATGGCTACACCTTC.

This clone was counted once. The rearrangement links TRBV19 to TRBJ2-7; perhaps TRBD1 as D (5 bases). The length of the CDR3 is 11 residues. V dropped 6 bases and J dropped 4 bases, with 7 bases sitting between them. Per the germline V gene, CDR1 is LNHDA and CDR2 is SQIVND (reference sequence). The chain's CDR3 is CASRQEYEQYF. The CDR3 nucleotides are TGTGCCAGTAGACAGGAATACGAGCAGTACTTC.

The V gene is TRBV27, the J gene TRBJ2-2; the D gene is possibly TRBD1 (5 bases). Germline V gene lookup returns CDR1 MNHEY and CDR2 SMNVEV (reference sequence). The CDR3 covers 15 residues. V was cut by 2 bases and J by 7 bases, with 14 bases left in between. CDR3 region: CASSLPRVQGGELFF. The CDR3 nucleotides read TGTGCCAGCAGTTTACCCAGGGTACAAGGCGGGGAGCTGTTTTTT.

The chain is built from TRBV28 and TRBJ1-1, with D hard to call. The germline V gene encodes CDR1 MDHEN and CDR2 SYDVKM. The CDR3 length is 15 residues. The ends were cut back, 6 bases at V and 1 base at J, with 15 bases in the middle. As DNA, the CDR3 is TGTGCCAGCAGCCTAGAGGCCTTACCGAACACTGAAGCTTTCTTT. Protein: CASSLEALPNTEAFF. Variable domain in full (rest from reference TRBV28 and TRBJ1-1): DVKVTQSSRYLVKRTGEKVFLECVQDMDHENMFWYRQDPGLGLRLIYFSYDVKMKEKGDIPEGYSVSREKKERFSLILESASTNQTSMYLCASSLEALPNTEAFFGQGTRLTVV.

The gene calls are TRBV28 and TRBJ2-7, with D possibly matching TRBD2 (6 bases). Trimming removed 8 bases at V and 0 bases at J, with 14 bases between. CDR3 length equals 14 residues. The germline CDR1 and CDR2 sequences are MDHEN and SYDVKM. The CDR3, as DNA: TGTGCCAGCTGGGGGGAAAATAGCTCCTACGAGCAGTACTTC. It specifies CASWGENSSYEQYF.

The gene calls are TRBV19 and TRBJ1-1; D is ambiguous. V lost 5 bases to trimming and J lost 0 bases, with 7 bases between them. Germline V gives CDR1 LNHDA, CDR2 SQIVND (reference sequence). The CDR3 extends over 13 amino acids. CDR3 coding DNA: TGTGCCAGTAGTCCGGCGTTGAACACTGAAGCTTTCTTT. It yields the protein CASSPALNTEAFF. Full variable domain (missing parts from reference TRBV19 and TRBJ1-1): DGGITQSPKYLFRKEGQNVTLSCEQNLNHDAMYWYRQDPGQGLRLIYYSQIVNDFQKGDIAEGYSVSREKKESFPLTVTSAQKNPTAFYLCASSPALNTEAFFGQGTRLTVV.

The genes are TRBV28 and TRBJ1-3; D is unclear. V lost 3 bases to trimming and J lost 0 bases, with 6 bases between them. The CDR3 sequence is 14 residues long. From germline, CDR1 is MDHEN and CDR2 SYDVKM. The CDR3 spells CASSLTYSGNTIYF. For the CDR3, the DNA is TGTGCCAGCAGTTTGACCTACTCTGGAAACACCATATATTTT.